This T cell receptor beta chain was profiled in a study of blood T cell repertoires in COVID-19. This clone was recorded only once. CDR3 length: 15 residues. Trimming pared 4 bases from V and 10 bases from J, leaving 22 bases between. Germline CDR1 and CDR2: SEHNR and FQNEAQ (reference sequence). The protocol was immunoSEQ multiplex PCR, while the TCRdb copy is restricted to in-frame clones and leaves out a portion. The top ten hold just under 9.5% of the sample, which has about 280,000 clones, roughly 86% seen once. V is TRBV7-9 and J is TRBJ1-1; D is unclear. Sequenced sample: peripheral blood. The sequence came from a man between 18 and 29 years old with active or convalescent COVID-19. Here the CDR3 DNA reads TGTGCCAGCAGCTATGAATCCGGAGGGTTTCTAGGAGCTTTCTTT. This encodes CASSYESGGFLGAFF.